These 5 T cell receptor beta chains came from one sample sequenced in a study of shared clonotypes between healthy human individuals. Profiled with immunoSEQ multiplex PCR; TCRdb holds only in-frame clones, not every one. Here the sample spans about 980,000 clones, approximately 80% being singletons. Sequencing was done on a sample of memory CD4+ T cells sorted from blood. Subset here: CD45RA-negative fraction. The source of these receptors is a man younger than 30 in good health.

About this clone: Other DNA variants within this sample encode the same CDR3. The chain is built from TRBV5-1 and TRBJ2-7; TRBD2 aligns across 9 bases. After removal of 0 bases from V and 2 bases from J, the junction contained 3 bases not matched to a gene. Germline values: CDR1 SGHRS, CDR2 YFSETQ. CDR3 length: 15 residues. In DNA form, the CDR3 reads TGCGCCAGCAGCTTGGGAGCGGGGGGACCCTACGAGCAGTACTTC. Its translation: CASSLGAGGPYEQYF.

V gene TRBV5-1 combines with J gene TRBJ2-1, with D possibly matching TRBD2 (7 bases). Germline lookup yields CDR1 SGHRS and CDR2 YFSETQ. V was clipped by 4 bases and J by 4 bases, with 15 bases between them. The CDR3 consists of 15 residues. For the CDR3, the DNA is TGCGCCAGCAGCCCCCAAGGGGGAGGGTACAATGAGCAGTTCTTC. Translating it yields CASSPQGGGYNEQFF.

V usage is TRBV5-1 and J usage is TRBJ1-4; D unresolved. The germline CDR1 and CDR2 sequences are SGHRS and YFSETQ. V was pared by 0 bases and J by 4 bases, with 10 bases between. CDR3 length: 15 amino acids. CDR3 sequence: CASSLEGRVNEKLFF. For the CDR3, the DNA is TGCGCCAGCAGCTTGGAAGGAAGGGTTAATGAAAAACTGTTTTTT.

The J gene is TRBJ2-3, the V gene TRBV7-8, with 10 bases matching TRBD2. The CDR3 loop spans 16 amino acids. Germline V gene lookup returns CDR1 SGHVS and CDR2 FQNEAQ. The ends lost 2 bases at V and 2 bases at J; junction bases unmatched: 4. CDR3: CASSLQLAGSTDTQYF. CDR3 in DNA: TGTGCCAGCAGCTTACAACTAGCGGGGTCCACAGATACGCAGTATTTT.

CDR3 coding DNA: TGTGCCAGCAGCTCCTGGGCGGGAAACACTGAAGCTTTCTTT. Residues: CASSSWAGNTEAFF. The rearrangement uses TRBV7-2 and TRBJ1-1; D uncertain. Trimming removed 4 bases from V and 2 bases from J, with 11 bases in between. CDR1 and CDR2 from the germline V gene are SGHTA and FQGNSA. The CDR3 consists of 14 residues.